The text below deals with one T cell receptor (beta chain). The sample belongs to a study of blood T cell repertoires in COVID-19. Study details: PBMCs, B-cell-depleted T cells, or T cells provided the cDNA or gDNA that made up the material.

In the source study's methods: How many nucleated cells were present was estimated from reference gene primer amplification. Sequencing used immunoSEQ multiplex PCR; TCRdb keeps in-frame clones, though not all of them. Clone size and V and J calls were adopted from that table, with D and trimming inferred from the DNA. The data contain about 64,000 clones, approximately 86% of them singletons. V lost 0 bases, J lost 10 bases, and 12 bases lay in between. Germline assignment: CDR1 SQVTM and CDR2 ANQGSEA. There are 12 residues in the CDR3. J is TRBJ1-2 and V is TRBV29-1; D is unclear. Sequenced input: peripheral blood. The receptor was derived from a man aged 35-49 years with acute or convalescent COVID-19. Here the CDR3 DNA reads TGCAGCGTTGAAGATAACAGCTACGACTACACCTTC. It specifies CSVEDNSYDYTF.